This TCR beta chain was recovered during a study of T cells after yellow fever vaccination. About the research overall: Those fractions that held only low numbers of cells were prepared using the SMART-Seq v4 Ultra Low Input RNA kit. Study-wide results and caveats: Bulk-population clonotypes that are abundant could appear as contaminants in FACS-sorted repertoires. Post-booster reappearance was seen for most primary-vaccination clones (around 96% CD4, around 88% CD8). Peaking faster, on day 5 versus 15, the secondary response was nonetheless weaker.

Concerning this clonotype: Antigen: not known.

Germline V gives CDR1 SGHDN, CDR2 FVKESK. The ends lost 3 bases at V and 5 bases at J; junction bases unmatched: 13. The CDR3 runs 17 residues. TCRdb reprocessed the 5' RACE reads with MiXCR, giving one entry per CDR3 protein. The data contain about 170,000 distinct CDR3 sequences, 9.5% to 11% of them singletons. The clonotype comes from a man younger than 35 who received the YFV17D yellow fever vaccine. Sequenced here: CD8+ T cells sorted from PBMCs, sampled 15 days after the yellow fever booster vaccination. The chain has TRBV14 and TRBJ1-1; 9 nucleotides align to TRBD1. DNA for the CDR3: TGTGCCAGCAGCCACAGGACAGGGGTTGAACTAAGGACTGAAGCTTTCTTT. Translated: CASSHRTGVELRTEAFF.